This T cell receptor (beta chain) was captured in a study of shared clonotypes between healthy human individuals. Study as a whole: Two women and a few men aged 18 to 49 served as donors.

Donors, without exception, were Caucasian adults residing in Nashville, Tennessee. Profiled with immunoSEQ multiplex PCR; TCRdb holds only in-frame clones, not every one. The sample yields about 490,000 clones, approximately 84% seen once. V shed 0 bases and J shed 3 bases, with 3 bases lying between them. The CDR3 is 11 residues long. Per germline, CDR1 SQVTM and CDR2 ANQGSEA. The J gene is TRBJ2-7, the V gene TRBV29-1; D call uncertain. Sequences were obtained from PBMCs. The sequence came from a woman aged 40 to 49 in good health. Some clones in this sample may be carry-over from other donors' samples. In DNA form, the CDR3 reads TGCAGCGTTGAAGATTTCTACGAGCAGTACTTC. It codes for CSVEDFYEQYF.